Included here is one TCR beta chain sequence, with context. Its antigen has not been determined. Per-nucleotide qualities are absent, and no much larger clonotype sits a single base away. Each collaborating institution followed its own protocols to collect whole blood in K2EDTA tubes. Collaborator samples were shipped for TCRbeta analysis as frozen whole blood, isolated PBMCs, or DNA extracted from either sample type. This specimen comes from a study of blood T cell repertoires in COVID-19 (dated by TCRdb to about 2020). Background for the entire study: Samples covering the acute and convalescent phases of COVID-19 were provided by collaborators in the United States, Italy and Spain. The material from the prospective study consisted of cDNA or gDNA derived from T cells, B-cell-depleted T cells, or PBMCs. Deeply sampled blood TCRbeta repertoires from subjects exposed to, actively infected with, or recovered from COVID-19 were included in the dataset. The repertoires were released in a freely available public database meant as a resource for research on the immune response to SARS-CoV-2. Samples were obtained from the ongoing ImmuneRACE study (first 160 participants) and from 950 to 1,500 subjects provided by 6 global collaborators. Nearly every sample came with metadata listing a de-identified subject ID, COVID-19 status, age in years and sex. Where HLA class I and class II types were available, the types were taken from metadata supplied by the sample provider, not from assay-based typing. Study-wide conclusions, independent of this receptor: How much clinical and demographic metadata was included differed by source and by participant, and the metadata was provided uncurated.

From a lookup of the germline V gene, CDR1 and CDR2 are MNHEY and SVGEGT. V loses 0 bases of germline sequence and J loses 6 bases, and the interval between the two ends is 13 bases. From the cysteine through the phenylalanine, the CDR3 covers 15 amino acids. Only the CDR3 DNA stays, 45 bases, in frame from base 1. The immunoSEQ Assay, a bias-controlled multiplex PCR, was used to amplify TCRbeta CDR3 regions from genomic DNA. The original pipeline was this. Within the assay, amplification of reference gene primers was used to estimate how many nucleated cells each sample contained. To quantify the absolute abundance of each unique TCRbeta CDR3 rearrangement, sequence reads were collapsed and filtered. For each sample, productive Simpson clonality was calculated as the square root of Simpson's diversity index across productive rearrangements. This immuneACCESS table, as held by TCRdb, lists in-frame sequences with V and J called but not all clones. Of the missing ones, under half trace to an unresolved V gene in checked studies; the others have no known cause. D and trimming come from the DNA, and the V and J calls and clone size come from that table. Recorded for this sample are roughly 180,000 clones; 65% to 90% of them occurred a single time. Roughly 8.2% of the sample goes to the ten largest clones.

This TCR came from a man aged 55 to 70 with acute or convalescent COVID-19. Sequencing input: peripheral blood. The rearrangement joined TRBV6-2 or TRBV6-3 to TRBJ2-3, with TRBD2 perhaps the D gene, on 5 matching bases. Read as DNA, the sequence is TGTGCCAGCAGTTACTCGAGTCTCGGGAAGGATACGCAGTATTTT. It is translated as CASSYSSLGKDTQYF.